The 24 T cell receptor beta chains presented below share a single source sample, sequenced in a study of blood T cells in healthy people across ages. A J-beta primer mix and a sample-barcoded 5' primer were used in a second PCR of about 7 to 12 cycles. TCRdb re-called the 5' RACE reads with MiXCR, one entry per CDR3 protein. Here the sample spans about 640,000 distinct CDR3 sequences, 58% being singletons. Sequenced input: blood. Receptors originate from a man in his sixties in good health.

The J gene is TRBJ1-1, the V gene TRBV5-1; D is uncertain. Germline V gene lookup returns CDR1 SGHRS and CDR2 YFSETQ. V gave up 3 bases and J gave up 8 bases, with 14 bases separating them. The CDR3 extends over 13 amino acids. CDR3: CASSCLEGAEAFF. For the CDR3, the DNA is TGCGCCAGCAGCTGCCTTGAGGGCGCCGAAGCTTTCTTT. The full variable domain, rest sourced from reference TRBV5-1 and TRBJ1-1, is KAGVTQTPRYLIKTRGQQVTLSCSPISGHRSVSWYQQTPGQGLQFLFEYFSETQRNKGNFPGRFSGRQFSNSRSEMNVSTLELGDSALYLCASSCLEGAEAFFGQGTRLTVV.

This clonotype was counted only a few times. This sequence joins TRBV12-3 or TRBV12-4 and TRBJ2-5; 8 nucleotides agree with TRBD1. After removal of 6 bases from V and 1 base from J, the junction contained 4 bases not matched to a gene. This CDR3 is 14 amino acids long. The CDR3 reads CASSPDRGQETQYF. In nucleotides, the CDR3 is TGTGCCAGCAGCCCTGACAGGGGCCAAGAGACCCAGTACTTC.

This clonotype came up a few times. The chain links TRBV7-2 to TRBJ2-7; 8 bases align to TRBD1. Matching the DNA end better, TRBJ2-5 makes the J call doubtful. The CDR3 is 15 residues long. Germline CDR1 is SGHTA and CDR2 is FQGNSA. The CDR3 DNA sequence: TGTGCCAGCAGCTTTATGACAGGGGCGGGGGAGACCCAGTACTTC. It codes for CASSFMTGAGETQYF.

V gene TRBV20-1 combines with J gene TRBJ2-7; 12 positions agree with TRBD1. The germline V gene has CDR1 DFQATT and CDR2 SNEGSKA (reference sequence). With V trimmed by 0 bases and J by 3 bases, 9 bases remained unmatched. The CDR3 sequence is 17 residues long. CDR3 nucleotides: TGCAGTGCTAGAGATACCGGGACAGGGGGCGGTTTCTACGAGCAGTACTTC. It yields the protein CSARDTGTGGGFYEQYF.

In nucleotides, the CDR3 is TGCGCCAGCAGCCAAGTGGCTAGCGGGTATGATACGCAGTATTTT. Its protein product is CASSQVASGYDTQYF. The V call is TRBV4-1, the J call TRBJ2-3; 8 nucleotides agree with TRBD2. In germline, CDR1 is MGHRA, CDR2 YSYEKL. The CDR3 is made up of 15 amino acids. After removal of 1 base from V and 6 bases from J, the junction contained 6 bases not matched to a gene.

A note on this clonotype: At one of its ends the junction is not consistent with the germline gene, which may arise from a read error. This chain joins TRBV12-3 or TRBV12-4 and TRBJ2-7; 8 bases map to TRBD1. This CDR3 contains 16 residues. CDR3 sequence reads: CANSYGPGTGAYEQYF. The CDR3, as DNA: TGTGCCAACAGTTACGGACCCGGGACAGGAGCCTACGAGCAGTACTTC.

This clonotype was found a few times. This sequence joins TRBV6-2 or TRBV6-3 and TRBJ2-1; 12 positions agree with TRBD2. The CDR3 has 15 residues. Germline CDR1 and CDR2: MNHEY and SVGEGT. The V gene end was trimmed by 5 bases and the J gene end by 6 bases; junction bases not matched to a gene: 5. The CDR3 is CASSTSSGGVNEQFF. CDR3 coding DNA: TGTGCCAGCAGTACGTCTAGCGGGGGGGTCAATGAGCAGTTCTTC.

The chain is built from TRBV6-6 and TRBJ2-3; D assignment may be TRBD1 or TRBD2 (5 bases each). Germline lookup yields CDR1 MNHNY and CDR2 SVGAGI (reference sequence). Trimming left V 5 bases short and J 5 bases short, with 17 bases between. CDR3 length equals 15 residues. The CDR3 DNA reads TGTGCCAGCAGTGAGGGGCAAGGGTCGAGAGATACGCAGTATTTT. This encodes CASSEGQGSRDTQYF.

The J gene is TRBJ1-1, the V gene TRBV5-8, with TRBD1 identical over 8 bases. V gave up 4 bases and J gave up 5 bases; unmatched junction bases: 7. The CDR3 is 14 residues long. Germline CDR1 SGHTS, CDR2 YDEGEE. CDR3: CASSVRDRKTEAFF. In DNA form, the CDR3 reads TGTGCCAGCAGCGTCCGGGACAGGAAGACTGAAGCTTTCTTT.

The genes are TRBV29-1 and TRBJ2-5; 8 bases are shared with TRBD2. The J segment lost 1 base and the V segment lost 6 bases, leaving 4 bases of the junction unmatched. The CDR3 totals 13 residues. Germline CDR1 SQVTM, CDR2 ANQGSEA. The CDR3 bases are TGCAGCGTCCTAGCGGGTCGCCAAGAGACCCAGTACTTC. Translating gives CSVLAGRQETQYF.

V and J are TRBV3-1 and TRBJ2-1; D perhaps matches TRBD1 (6 bases). V was clipped by 1 base and J by 9 bases, with 13 bases between them. The germline CDR1 and CDR2 sequences are LGHDT and YNNKEL (reference sequence). The CDR3 length is 14 residues. CDR3 in DNA: TGTGCCAGCAGCCAAGCGGAGTCAGGGGTTGAGCAGTTCTTC. It yields the protein CASSQAESGVEQFF.

The rearrangement links TRBV20-1 to TRBJ2-3, with 15 positions matching TRBD2. The CDR3 covers 18 residues. Unmatched junction bases numbered 12, after V lost 4 bases and J lost 4 bases. Germline values: CDR1 DFQATT, CDR2 SNEGSKA (reference sequence). The CDR3 is CSATPGLAGGRFADTQYF. The CDR3 DNA follows: TGCAGTGCTACGCCGGGACTAGCGGGGGGTAGGTTCGCAGATACGCAGTATTTT.

The chain's CDR3 is CASSQVAGGAETQYF. CDR3 bases: TGTGCCAGCAGCCAGGTAGCGGGGGGCGCTGAGACCCAGTACTTC. This chain connects TRBV4-2 to TRBJ2-5, with 10 bases lining up with TRBD2. The CDR3 spans 15 residues. The germline V gene has CDR1 LGHNA and CDR2 YNFKEQ. V lost 3 bases to trimming and J lost 5 bases; unmatched junction nucleotides: 6.

V usage is TRBV6-2 or TRBV6-3 and J usage is TRBJ2-1; a possible D gene is TRBD2 (5 bases). The germline V and J ends were trimmed by 6 bases and 6 bases, with 18 bases remaining between them. From germline, CDR1 is MNHEY and CDR2 SVGEGT. The CDR3 is made up of 15 amino acids. CDR3 in DNA: TGTGCCAGCAGCCCCCGGGCCCCGCGGGCCAATGAGCAGTTCTTC. It yields the protein CASSPRAPRANEQFF.

For this clonotype: At one end, the junction sequence differs from germline, possibly due to a read error. The rearrangement joins TRBV3-1 to TRBJ2-2, with D maybe TRBD2 (6 bases). The CDR3 loop spans 15 amino acids. CDR1 is LGHDT and CDR2 is YNNKEL in the germline V gene (reference sequence). This chain's CDR3 is CASSRSSGATGGLFF. As DNA, the CDR3 is TGTGCCAGCAGCCGTTCGTCGGGAGCTACCGGGGGGCTGTTTTTT.

The chain links TRBV4-1 to TRBJ2-5; 10 bases agree with TRBD1. CDR1 MGHRA and CDR2 YSYEKL come from the germline V gene. V trimming: 4 bases; J trimming: 4 bases; junction bases outside the gene matches: 9. The CDR3 loop spans 16 amino acids. The DNA for the CDR3 is TGCGCCAGCAGCCTTACTAGACAGGGGGCAAGAGAGACCCAGTACTTC. Protein sequence: CASSLTRQGARETQYF.

This clonotype has more than one count but fewer than ten. The chain uses TRBV7-8 and TRBJ2-6; D gene unclear. Germline CDR1 SGHVS, CDR2 FQNEAQ. This CDR3 is 14 amino acids long. Trimming cost V 5 bases and J 4 bases, with 9 bases left between them. CDR3: CASSPISGANVLTF. As DNA, the CDR3 is TGTGCCAGCAGCCCAATATCCGGGGCCAACGTCCTGACTTTC.

This clonotype turned up a few times. The V gene is TRBV4-1, the J gene TRBJ1-1, with 7 bases identical to TRBD1. The CDR3 is 15 amino acids. Germline CDR1 reads MGHRA; CDR2 reads YSYEKL. V lost 1 base, J lost 7 bases, and 9 bases stayed unmatched. The CDR3 DNA is TGCGCCAGCAGCCAAGTTCGACAGGGTGCGGATGAAGCTTTCTTT. Its translation is CASSQVRQGADEAFF.

The chain has TRBV10-3 and TRBJ2-4; D unclear. The J call is in doubt because the DNA end fits TRBJ2-7 better. Germline V gene sequence: CDR1 ENHRY, CDR2 SYGVKD. The CDR3 extends over 15 amino acids. CDR3 nucleotide sequence: TGTGCCATCAGTGAGCACAAGGACGGAGCCGACGAGCAGTACTTC. It yields the protein CAISEHKDGADEQYF.

V usage is TRBV6-1 and J usage is TRBJ2-7; TRBD2 is a possible D gene (5 bases). Trimming removed 6 bases from V and 1 base from J, with 16 bases in between. The CDR3 extends over 15 amino acids. Germline V gene data show CDR1 as MNHNS and CDR2 as SASEGT. This CDR3 reads CASSQVAHGSYEQYF. The CDR3 nucleotides read TGTGCCAGCAGCCAAGTAGCGCACGGGTCCTACGAGCAGTACTTC.

This chain uses TRBV7-9 with TRBJ2-7; a weak D match, TRBD2 (5 bases). The DNA end lines up better with TRBJ2-5; the J call may be wrong. CDR1 is SEHNR, CDR2 FQNEAQ, per germline (reference sequence). The CDR3 has 16 amino acids. CDR3 bases: TGTGCCAGCAGCACGTTACTTGCCACCCCAAGCGGGACCCAGTACTTC. This sequence encodes CASSTLLATPSGTQYF.

This clonotype was seen ten or more times. DNA of the CDR3: TGTGCCACCAGTGACTCGGGACAGCCCCGGGGAGAGCAGTTCTTC. It encodes CATSDSGQPRGEQFF. The rearrangement joins TRBV24-1 to TRBJ2-1; 7 bases match TRBD1. This CDR3 is built from 15 residues. The ends lost 4 bases at V and 10 bases at J; junction bases unmatched: 12. Per the germline V gene, CDR1 is KGHDR and CDR2 is SFDVKD.

This clonotype has just a few counts. V gene TRBV5-6 combines with J gene TRBJ1-2; no clear D. Trimming stripped 0 bases from V and 8 bases from J, with 8 bases between. Germline V CDR1 and CDR2: SGHDT, YYEEEE. This CDR3 is 12 amino acids long. CDR3 residues: CASSLVERGYTF. CDR3 in DNA: TGTGCCAGCAGCTTGGTAGAGCGGGGCTACACCTTC.

The chain uses TRBV29-1 and TRBJ2-5; D may match TRBD1 or TRBD2 (5 bases each). V was clipped by 1 base and J by 3 bases, with 18 bases between them. CDR3 length: 16 amino acids. Germline CDR1 reads SQVTM; CDR2 reads ANQGSEA. CDR3 residues: CSVEGGTPTPKETQYF. CDR3 DNA: TGCAGCGTTGAAGGGGGGACCCCGACCCCCAAAGAGACCCAGTACTTC.